Below, 27 T cell receptor beta chains from the same sample are listed, as sequenced in a study of response to subunit inactivated influenza vaccine (dated by TCRdb to 2016 to 2018). The library was generated by RT-PCR. The sequencing machine was an Illumina HiSeq 2500. TCRdb reanalyzed the raw reads on its own, using fastp at Q25 for trimming and MiXCR for clone calling, and kept in-frame beta chains. One record per CDR3 amino acid sequence lists the most common genes and DNA. Counted in this sample were hundreds of thousands of distinct CDR3 sequences; roughly 14% of them appeared once. Clones ranked in the top ten supply under 14% of the sample. Sample: PBMCs from blood, taken 11 to 12 days after vaccination. The receptors originated from a man aged 50 or older who received an inactivated influenza vaccine. Donor details come from another sample of the same person, matched by shared clones.

The chain combines TRBV28 with TRBJ2-3; possible D gene TRBD2, 5 bases. Germline values: CDR1 MDHEN, CDR2 SYDVKM. Trimming took 2 bases from V and 0 from J, leaving 12 bases between them. The CDR3 runs 16 residues. Here the CDR3 DNA reads TGTGCCAGCAGTTTAGCGGGTGAATCTAGCACAGATACGCAGTATTTT. This encodes CASSLAGESSTDTQYF.

This chain links TRBV6-2 or TRBV6-3 with TRBJ2-7; possibly TRBD1 or TRBD2 for D (5 bases each). CDR1 and CDR2 (germline): MNHEY, SVGEGT. V lost 5 bases, J lost 2 bases, and 16 bases lay in between. The length of the CDR3 is 15 residues. The DNA of the CDR3 is TGTGCCAGCAGTCTACCCGGGACGACTCCCTACGAGCAGTACTTC. This gives the protein CASSLPGTTPYEQYF.

V gene TRBV20-1 combines with J gene TRBJ2-2; D perhaps matches TRBD2 (6 bases). This CDR3 is 17 amino acids long. Germline V gives CDR1 DFQATT, CDR2 SNEGSKA (reference sequence). The V end lost 2 bases, the J end lost 3 bases, and 19 bases lay between the germline ends. The CDR3 sequence: CSARKRPTSLHTGELFF. In DNA form, the CDR3 reads TGCAGTGCTAGAAAAAGACCGACTAGTTTGCACACCGGGGAGCTGTTTTTT.

This clonotype was recorded many times. The rearrangement joins TRBV24-1 to TRBJ2-5; the D gene is possibly TRBD1 (5 bases). Germline-derived CDR1 and CDR2 are KGHDR and SFDVKD. Trimming left V 7 bases short and J 5 bases short, with 13 bases between. CDR3 size: 13 residues. CDR3 in DNA: TGTGCCACCAGCCGAGGATGGGGCGAGACCCAGTACTTC. Translating it yields CATSRGWGETQYF.

The chain is built from TRBV11-2 and TRBJ2-2; 12 bases line up with TRBD2. Germline V gene data show CDR1 as SGHAT and CDR2 as FQNNGV. The CDR3 length is 16 residues. V shed 5 bases, J shed 6 bases, and the junction held 7 bases outside the gene matches. CDR3 DNA sequence: TGTGCCAGCAGCCCCCTAGCGGGGGGGGTTCCCGGGGAGCTGTTTTTT. Amino acid sequence: CASSPLAGGVPGELFF.

This clonotype turned up a few times. This chain links TRBV5-1 with TRBJ2-3; D gene uncertain. The CDR3 runs to 14 residues. The germline V gene encodes CDR1 SGHRS and CDR2 YFSETQ. V dropped 0 bases and J dropped 0 bases, with 5 bases sitting between them. The CDR3 region is CASSLELSTDTQYF. CDR3 nucleotides: TGCGCCAGCAGCTTGGAATTAAGCACAGATACGCAGTATTTT. Combining the CDR3 with reference TRBV5-1 and TRBJ2-3 gives the whole variable domain KAGVTQTPRYLIKTRGQQVTLSCSPISGHRSVSWYQQTPGQGLQFLFEYFSETQRNKGNFPGRFSGRQFSNSRSEMNVSTLELGDSALYLCASSLELSTDTQYFGPGTRLTVL.

The rearrangement links TRBV12-3 or TRBV12-4 to TRBJ1-5; tentative D call: TRBD1 (6 bases). V was clipped by 4 bases and J by 2 bases, with 9 bases between them. The CDR3 contains 14 residues. CDR3 protein: CASSSGARNQPQHF. The CDR3 nucleotides read TGTGCCAGCAGTTCGGGGGCCCGCAATCAGCCCCAGCATTTT.

This sequence joins TRBV24-1 and TRBJ1-2, with D hard to call. Germline CDR1 KGHDR, CDR2 SFDVKD. This CDR3 has 12 amino acids. V gave up 5 bases and J gave up 7 bases, with 10 bases separating them. DNA for the CDR3: TGTGCCACCAGTGGCGGAACGGGTGGCTACACCTTC. It is translated as CATSGGTGGYTF.

The chain joins TRBV7-2 to TRBJ2-5, with D perhaps TRBD1 or TRBD2 (5 bases each). V was pared by 8 bases and J by 1 base, with 14 bases between. Per germline, CDR1 SGHTA and CDR2 FQGNSA. This CDR3 contains 14 residues. The DNA of the CDR3 is TGTGCCAGCTCTGCCTCGGGACCCCAAGAGACCCAGTACTTC. This sequence encodes CASSASGPQETQYF.

The chain combines TRBV6-2 or TRBV6-3 with TRBJ2-7, with 11 positions matching TRBD1. CDR3 length: 14 residues. V shed 6 bases and J 5 bases; nucleotides not matched to a gene: 6. The germline V gene has CDR1 MNHEY and CDR2 SVGEGT. The CDR3 sequence: CASRADRGRNEQYF. For the CDR3, the DNA is TGTGCCAGCAGGGCGGACAGGGGGCGGAACGAGCAGTACTTC.

This clonotype was counted between two and nine times. The rearrangement links TRBV18 to TRBJ1-4; TRBD1 aligns across 9 bases. V dropped 3 bases and J dropped 7; count of bases not matched to a gene: 3. Looked up from germline, CDR1 is KGHSH and CDR2 is LQKENI. The CDR3 totals 14 residues. The CDR3 coding sequence is TGTGCCAGCTCACCCGGGACAGGGCTTGAAAAACTGTTTTTT. Encoded protein: CASSPGTGLEKLFF.

The gene calls are TRBV4-2 and TRBJ2-7; 7 positions agree with TRBD1. J lost 6 bases, V lost 1 base, and 9 bases had no gene match. CDR1 and CDR2 (germline): LGHNA, YNFKEQ. The length of the CDR3 is 15 residues. Here the CDR3 DNA reads TGTGCCAGCAGCCAAGCGGCAGGGGGAACTCGCGAGCAGTACTTC. It codes for CASSQAAGGTREQYF.

The V gene is TRBV6-5, the J gene TRBJ1-2; the D gene is possibly TRBD1 (5 bases). CDR1 is MNHEY and CDR2 is SVGAGI in the germline V gene. Trimming stripped 4 bases from V and 0 bases from J, with 9 bases between. The CDR3 covers 14 residues. In nucleotides, the CDR3 is TGTGCCAGCAGTTGGGGACGGACTAACTATGGCTACACCTTC. It is translated as CASSWGRTNYGYTF.

The chain has TRBV25-1 and TRBJ2-7; 10 positions agree with TRBD1. V was pared by 10 bases and J by 6 bases, with 9 bases of the junction left unmatched. The length of the CDR3 is 13 residues. Germline-derived CDR1 and CDR2 are MGHDK and SYGVNS. CDR3 coding DNA: TGTGCCACCCGGGACAGGGGTATTGGCGAGCAGTACTTC. It specifies CATRDRGIGEQYF.

This clonotype occurred a few times. The chain has TRBV7-9 and TRBJ2-7; D may be TRBD2 (5 bases). CDR3 size: 15 residues. Germline V gene data show CDR1 as SEHNR and CDR2 as FQNEAQ (reference sequence). Between the trimmed V and J ends, which lost 7 bases and 4 bases, there was a span of 20 bases. CDR3 sequence: CASTPPRLKPYEQYF. DNA of the CDR3: TGTGCCAGCACCCCCCCGCGACTAAAACCTTACGAGCAGTACTTC.

The chain joins TRBV12-3 or TRBV12-4 to TRBJ2-4; D not certain. The ends were cut back, 0 bases at V and 8 bases at J, with 17 bases in the middle. The CDR3 covers 16 residues. The CDR3 here is CASSLALDSSPDIQYF. Here the CDR3 DNA reads TGTGCCAGCAGTTTAGCGCTAGATAGTTCACCAGACATTCAGTACTTC.

This rearrangement joins TRBV3-1 to TRBJ2-2, with D possibly TRBD1 on 5 matching bases. V was trimmed by 4 bases and J by 4 bases, leaving 22 bases between them. CDR1 LGHDT and CDR2 YNNKEL come from the germline V gene (reference sequence). CDR3 length: 18 amino acids. CDR3 DNA: TGTGCCAGCAGCCCAGTTCGCCCCGGTGACAGACCCACCGGGGAGCTGTTTTTT. It encodes CASSPVRPGDRPTGELFF. Combining the CDR3 with reference TRBV3-1 and TRBJ2-2 gives the whole variable domain DTAVSQTPKYLVTQMGNDKSIKCEQNLGHDTMYWYKQDSKKFLKIMFSYNNKELIINETVPNRFSPKSPDKAHLNLHINSLELGDSAVYFCASSPVRPGDRPTGELFFGEGSRLTVL.

This clonotype was counted a few times. This sequence joins TRBV18 and TRBJ2-5; D is perhaps TRBD1 (6 bases). The germline V gene has CDR1 KGHSH and CDR2 LQKENI. The CDR3 is made up of 13 amino acids. V lost 5 bases, J lost 2 bases, and 9 bases lay in between. CDR3 amino acids: CASSTGYQETQYF. CDR3 coding DNA: TGTGCCAGCTCAACAGGGTATCAAGAGACCCAGTACTTC.

The chain employs TRBV29-1 and TRBJ2-3; D may match TRBD1 or TRBD2 (5 bases each). Germline values: CDR1 SQVTM, CDR2 ANQGSEA. This CDR3 is 12 amino acids long. Trimming cost V 4 bases and J 4 bases, with 9 bases left between them. The CDR3 here is CSVGQGPDTQYF. CDR3 nucleotides: TGCAGCGTTGGTCAGGGACCAGATACGCAGTATTTT.

The chain joins TRBV6-1 to TRBJ1-1; D not certain. The germline CDR1 and CDR2 sequences are MNHNS and SASEGT. The CDR3 is 14 residues long. V lost 6 bases to trimming and J lost 0 bases, with 11 bases between them. CDR3 DNA: TGTGCCAGCAGCCTAATTACAGTGAACACTGAAGCTTTCTTT. Its translation: CASSLITVNTEAFF.

Of note for this clonotype: The junction departs from germline at one end; a sequencing error may be responsible. The genes are TRBV27 and TRBJ1-2; 12 nucleotides align to TRBD1. This CDR3 spans 19 amino acids. Looked up from germline, CDR1 is MNHEY and CDR2 is SMNVEV (reference sequence). The CDR3 spells CAISFSRDRGRVVNYGYTF. The CDR3 DNA reads TGTGCCATCAGTTTTTCCCGGGACAGGGGGCGCGTTGTTAACTATGGCTACACCTTC.

Only a few counts were recorded for this clonotype. The genes are TRBV6-2 or TRBV6-3 and TRBJ2-7; the D gene could be TRBD1 or TRBD2 (6 bases each). Germline assignment: CDR1 MNHEY and CDR2 SVGEGT. This CDR3 comprises 16 residues. Between the trimmed V and J ends, which lost 2 bases and 3 bases, there was a span of 17 bases. CDR3 region: CASSYVVRGGIYEQYF. In DNA, the CDR3 is TGTGCCAGCAGTTACGTGGTCAGGGGAGGCATCTACGAGCAGTACTTC.

The chain couples TRBV6-5 to TRBJ1-1; D not resolved. The CDR3 length is 13 residues. CDR1 is MNHEY, CDR2 SVGAGI, per germline. The V gene lost 6 bases and the J gene lost 5 bases, with 13 bases spanning the gap. The CDR3 loop is CASSLAARTEAFF. The CDR3 DNA sequence: TGTGCCAGCAGCCTTGCTGCGAGAACTGAAGCTTTCTTT.

The chain is built from TRBV10-3 and TRBJ1-1, with D possibly matching TRBD1 (6 bases). Germline V gene sequence: CDR1 ENHRY, CDR2 SYGVKD. V lost 4 bases and J lost 1, with 10 bases in between. The CDR3 has 14 residues. CDR3 nucleotide sequence: TGTGCCATCAGTGGAGCCAGGGGGAACACTGAAGCTTTCTTT. Translated, it gives CAISGARGNTEAFF.

The CDR3 is CASSVGQGSDSPLHF. DNA of the CDR3: TGTGCCAGCAGCGTAGGGCAGGGTTCGGATTCACCCCTCCACTTT. V and J are TRBV9 and TRBJ1-6, with D possibly TRBD1 on 5 matching bases. The germline gives CDR1 SGDLS, CDR2 YYNGEE. Trimming took 0 bases from V and 8 from J, leaving 12 bases between them. The CDR3 consists of 15 residues. Filled out from reference TRBV9 and TRBJ1-6, the complete variable domain reads DSGVTQTPKHLITATGQRVTLRCSPRSGDLSVYWYQQSLDQGLQFLIQYYNGEERAKGNILERFSAQQFPDLHSELNLSSLELGDSALYFCASSVGQGSDSPLHFGNGTRLTVT.

This clonotype was recorded a few times. The chain uses TRBV9 and TRBJ2-5; D is uncertain. The CDR3 has 14 residues. Germline assignment: CDR1 SGDLS and CDR2 YYNGEE. V was shortened by 0 bases and J by 3 bases, with 9 bases between the two germline ends. The CDR3 loop is CASSVAMGKETQYF. The CDR3 region has the DNA TGTGCCAGCAGCGTAGCTATGGGAAAAGAGACCCAGTACTTC.

This chain links TRBV11-2 with TRBJ2-7, with a tentative D call TRBD1 (6 bases). CDR1 and CDR2 from the germline V gene are SGHAT and FQNNGV. The CDR3 totals 16 residues. Trimming cost V 4 bases and J 1 base, with 17 bases left between them. Here the CDR3 reads CASSSPRLRGSYEQYF. The CDR3 DNA follows: TGTGCCAGCAGCTCCCCCCGGTTAAGGGGGTCCTACGAGCAGTACTTC.